The 19 T cell receptor beta chains given below trace back to one sample, sequenced in a study of T cells in Graves' hyperthyroidism and ophthalmopathy. Amplification of TCR beta CDR3 regions was performed using RNA transcripts as template. A first-round RT-PCR of the TCR CDR3 used the HTBI primer set. TCRdb redid the calling of the multiplex PCR reads with MiXCR, one entry per CDR3 protein. The sample shows under 400,000 distinct CDR3 sequences, around 25% of them seen only once. The sequencing input was blood. The receptor set was obtained from a man aged 50 to 59 with Graves' hyperthyroidism.

In its sample, this clonotype was seen many times. V gene TRBV5-1 combines with J gene TRBJ2-3, with 8 bases fitting TRBD2. This CDR3 is 19 amino acids long. Germline CDR1 and CDR2: SGHRS and YFSETQ. Trimming at V came to 0 bases and at J to 2 bases, leaving 14 bases not matched to a gene. CDR3: CASSLGPQHSGTNTDTQYF. The CDR3 nucleotides are TGCGCCAGCAGCTTGGGCCCCCAACATAGCGGGACGAACACAGATACGCAGTATTTT.

This chain connects TRBV20-1 to TRBJ1-1, with D perhaps matching TRBD1 (5 bases). V was trimmed by 5 bases and J by 7 bases, leaving 20 bases between them. Germline values: CDR1 DFQATT, CDR2 SNEGSKA (reference sequence). CDR3 length equals 14 residues. As DNA, the CDR3 is TGCAGTGCTCCCCCCCGAGTAGGAGGGGATGAAGCTTTCTTT. Its translation: CSAPPRVGGDEAFF.

This clonotype was picked up a small number of times. The chain combines TRBV18 with TRBJ2-4; unclear D gene. Trimming removed 5 bases from V and 0 bases from J, with 8 bases in between. The CDR3 is made up of 14 amino acids. Per germline, CDR1 KGHSH and CDR2 LQKENI. The CDR3 loop reads CASSENLAKNIQYF. The CDR3 nucleotides read TGTGCCAGCTCAGAAAACTTAGCCAAAAACATTCAGTACTTC.

The V and J genes are TRBV14 and TRBJ2-1, with D maybe TRBD2 (5 bases). This CDR3 has 14 amino acids. Per germline, CDR1 SGHDN and CDR2 FVKESK. V was pared by 0 bases and J by 6 bases, with 9 bases between. CDR3 DNA sequence: TGTGCCAGCAGCCAAGATCTGGACTCCAATGAGCAGTTCTTC. It codes for CASSQDLDSNEQFF.

V is TRBV20-1 and J is TRBJ2-7; D may correspond to TRBD1 or TRBD2 (7 bases each). V lost 3 bases and J 5 bases, leaving 17 bases between the germline ends. This CDR3 has 14 amino acids. Germline V lookup: CDR1 DFQATT, CDR2 SNEGSKA (reference sequence). CDR3 protein: CSASSGGQDHEQYF. The CDR3 bases are TGCAGTGCTAGCTCGGGAGGACAGGACCACGAGCAGTACTTC.

This clonotype was found many times. The chain employs TRBV6-1 and TRBJ2-5, with D possibly TRBD2 on 6 matching bases. The CDR3 extends over 14 amino acids. Trimming left V 5 bases short and J 5 bases short, with 15 bases between. In germline, CDR1 is MNHNS, CDR2 SASEGT. CDR3 nucleotides: TGTGCCAGCAGTTACGGAGGGCAAGGGGAGACCCAGTACTTC. Protein sequence: CASSYGGQGETQYF.

J is TRBJ2-3 and V is TRBV7-9; no definite D call. Germline values: CDR1 SEHNR, CDR2 FQNEAQ (reference sequence). The CDR3 is 12 amino acids. Trimming removed 6 bases at V and 4 bases at J, with 8 bases between. CDR3 region: CASSPLADTQYF. As DNA, the CDR3 is TGTGCCAGCAGTCCCTTAGCAGATACGCAGTATTTT.

The genes are TRBV28 and TRBJ2-7, with 9 bases that match TRBD1. The junction had 7 bases not matched to a gene; V was cut back by 6 bases and J by 4 bases. CDR1 is MDHEN and CDR2 is SYDVKM in the germline V gene. The CDR3 is 14 residues long. Here the CDR3 DNA reads TGTGCCAGCAGACAACAGGGGGCAGGTTACGAGCAGTACTTC. Its translation: CASRQQGAGYEQYF.

The rearrangement links TRBV7-2 to TRBJ2-1, with 7 nucleotides matching TRBD2. This CDR3 contains 15 residues. V was pared by 0 bases and J by 7 bases, with 6 bases of the junction left unmatched. The germline V gene encodes CDR1 SGHTA and CDR2 FQGNSA. Written as DNA, the CDR3 is TGTGCCAGCAGCTTAGCGGCGGGAGCTATGAATGAGCAGTTCTTC. It codes for CASSLAAGAMNEQFF. Combining the CDR3 with reference TRBV7-2 and TRBJ2-1 gives the whole variable domain GAGVSQSPSNKVTEKGKDVELRCDPISGHTALYWYRQSLGQGLEFLIYFQGNSAPDKSGLPSDRFSAERTGGSVSTLTIQRTQQEDSAVYLCASSLAAGAMNEQFFGPGTRLTVL.

This clonotype has just a few counts. The chain uses TRBV6-1 and TRBJ2-5; 7 nucleotides align to TRBD2. The CDR3 is 15 amino acids. V lost 6 bases, J lost 6 bases, and 13 bases stayed unmatched. Germline V lookup: CDR1 MNHNS, CDR2 SASEGT. Here the CDR3 DNA reads TGTGCCAGCAGGGGAGGACTAGGAGTTCTCAAGACCCAGTACTTC. It encodes CASRGGLGVLKTQYF.

This clonotype came up a few times. The rearrangement joins TRBV5-1 to TRBJ2-5; D might be TRBD2 (5 bases). With 6 bases removed from V and 1 base from J, the gap between germline ends came to 13 bases. The CDR3 is made up of 14 amino acids. Germline CDR1 is SGHRS and CDR2 is YFSETQ. For the CDR3, the DNA is TGCGCCAGCACCCCGCCGGGGTCCCAAGAGACCCAGTACTTC. Protein product: CASTPPGSQETQYF.

This clonotype was seen only a few times. V is TRBV6-1 and J is TRBJ2-3; TRBD2 aligns across 10 bases. The CDR3 length is 16 residues. Germline CDR1 MNHNS, CDR2 SASEGT. Unmatched junction bases numbered 10, after V lost 7 bases and J lost 3 bases. The CDR3 DNA reads TGTGCCAGCAACCCCACGACTAGCGGGTGGACAGATACGCAGTATTTT. Translated, it gives CASNPTTSGWTDTQYF.

The V and J genes are TRBV29-1 and TRBJ2-1; D remains ambiguous. This CDR3 comprises 13 residues. Germline CDR1 and CDR2: SQVTM and ANQGSEA. Trimming left V 6 bases short and J 4 bases short, with 13 bases between. The CDR3 reads CSVAQDSYNEQFF. As DNA, the CDR3 is TGCAGCGTGGCCCAAGACTCATACAATGAGCAGTTCTTC.

This clonotype was counted ten times or more. The chain recombines TRBV2 with TRBJ2-1; 8 bases agree with TRBD1. The V gene end was trimmed by 8 bases and the J gene end by 4 bases; junction bases not matched to a gene: 7. There are 14 residues in the CDR3. Germline V gene data show CDR1 as SNHLY and CDR2 as FYNNEI. CDR3 coding DNA: TGTGCCAGCGTGGACAGGGCCCATTACAATGAGCAGTTCTTC. Translation gives CASVDRAHYNEQFF.

This clonotype was counted a few times. Compared with germline, one end of the junction differs, possibly owing to a read error. V and J are TRBV11-2 and TRBJ2-1; D might be TRBD1 (6 bases). CDR1 and CDR2 (germline): SGHAT, FQNNGV. The CDR3 is made up of 15 amino acids. The CDR3 coding sequence is TGTGCCAGCAGCCGCTGGAGAGGCCGGGACAATCAGCAGTTCTTC. Protein product: CASSRWRGRDNQQFF.

This clonotype came up many times. The chain has TRBV27 and TRBJ2-1; 11 bases agree with TRBD2. The CDR3 runs to 16 residues. J lost 0 bases, V lost 3 bases, and 1 base had no gene match. CDR1 is MNHEY and CDR2 is SMNVEV in the germline V gene (reference sequence). The CDR3 DNA reads as TGTGCCAGCAGTTTGCTAGCGGGAGGCTCCTACAATGAGCAGTTCTTC. Protein product: CASSLLAGGSYNEQFF.

The rearrangement links TRBV20-1 to TRBJ2-5; D unclear. CDR3 length: 12 residues. Per germline, CDR1 DFQATT and CDR2 SNEGSKA (reference sequence). V was cut by 0 bases and J by 2 bases, with 4 bases left in between. DNA of the CDR3: TGCAGTGCTAGAGACAGTCAAGAGACCCAGTACTTC. It translates to CSARDSQETQYF.

The chain employs TRBV3-1 and TRBJ1-1; no definite D call. Germline loops: CDR1 LGHDT, CDR2 YNNKEL (reference sequence). The CDR3 runs 11 residues. Trimming removed 0 bases from V and 11 bases from J, with 7 bases in between. Here the CDR3 reads CASSQDFNAFF. In DNA form, the CDR3 reads TGTGCCAGCAGCCAAGATTTTAACGCTTTCTTT.

The table lists this clonotype with many counts. The chain recombines TRBV19 with TRBJ2-3, with unresolved D. V was cut by 6 bases and J by 2 bases, with 12 bases left in between. Germline-derived CDR1 and CDR2 are LNHDA and SQIVND (reference sequence). This CDR3 contains 14 residues. The CDR3 sequence is CASSFRVITDTQYF. The CDR3 bases are TGTGCCAGTAGCTTCCGGGTCATCACAGATACGCAGTATTTT.